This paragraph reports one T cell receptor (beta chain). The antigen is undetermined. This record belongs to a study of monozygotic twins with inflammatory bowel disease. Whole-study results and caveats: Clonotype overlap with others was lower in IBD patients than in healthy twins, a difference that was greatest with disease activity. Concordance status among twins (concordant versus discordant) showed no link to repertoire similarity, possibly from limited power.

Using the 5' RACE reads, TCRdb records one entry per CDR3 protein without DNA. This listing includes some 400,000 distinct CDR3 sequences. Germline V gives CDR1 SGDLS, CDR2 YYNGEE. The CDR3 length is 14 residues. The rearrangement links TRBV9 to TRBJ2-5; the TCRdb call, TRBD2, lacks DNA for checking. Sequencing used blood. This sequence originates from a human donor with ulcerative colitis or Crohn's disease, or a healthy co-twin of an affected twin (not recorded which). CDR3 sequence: CASSVLEDLETQYF.